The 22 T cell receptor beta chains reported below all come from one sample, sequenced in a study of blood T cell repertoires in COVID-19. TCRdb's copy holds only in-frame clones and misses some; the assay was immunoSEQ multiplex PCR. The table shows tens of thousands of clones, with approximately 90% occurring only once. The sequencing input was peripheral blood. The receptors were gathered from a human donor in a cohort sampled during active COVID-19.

DNA for the CDR3: TGTGCCAGCAGGACGGGAGGCGGAGATACGCAGTATTTT. Protein: CASRTGGGDTQYF. This chain uses TRBV25-1 with TRBJ2-3; TRBD2 aligns across 7 bases. CDR1 MGHDK and CDR2 SYGVNS come from the germline V gene. The ends lost 6 bases at V and 5 bases at J; junction bases unmatched: 5. The CDR3 has 13 residues.

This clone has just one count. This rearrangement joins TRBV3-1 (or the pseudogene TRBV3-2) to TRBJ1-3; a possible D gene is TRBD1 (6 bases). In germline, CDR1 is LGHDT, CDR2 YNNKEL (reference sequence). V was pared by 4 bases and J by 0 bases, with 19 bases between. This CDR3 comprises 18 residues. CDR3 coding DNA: TGTGCCAGCAGCCGCCACCGGGACATCTCCTTCTCTGGAAACACCATATATTTT. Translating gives CASSRHRDISFSGNTIYF.

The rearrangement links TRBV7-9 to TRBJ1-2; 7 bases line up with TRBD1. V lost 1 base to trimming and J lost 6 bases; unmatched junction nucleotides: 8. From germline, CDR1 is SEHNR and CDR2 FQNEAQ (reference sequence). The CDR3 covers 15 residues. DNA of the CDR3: TGTGCCAGCAGCTTAGGCAACCCGACAGGGCATGGCTACACCTTC. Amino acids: CASSLGNPTGHGYTF.

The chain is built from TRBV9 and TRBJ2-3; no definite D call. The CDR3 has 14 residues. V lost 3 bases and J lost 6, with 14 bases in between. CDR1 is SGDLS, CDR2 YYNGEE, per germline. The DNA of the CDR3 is TGTGCCAGCAGCGCACTCACCGCCGGGGATACGCAGTATTTT. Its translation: CASSALTAGDTQYF.

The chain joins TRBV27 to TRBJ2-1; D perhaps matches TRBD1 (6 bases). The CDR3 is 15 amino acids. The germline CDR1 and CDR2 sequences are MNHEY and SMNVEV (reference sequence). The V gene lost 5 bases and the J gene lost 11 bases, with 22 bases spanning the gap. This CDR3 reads CASSRDTLGPAKQFF. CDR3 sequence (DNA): TGTGCCAGCAGTCGGGACACCCTGGGGCCGGCGAAGCAGTTCTTC.

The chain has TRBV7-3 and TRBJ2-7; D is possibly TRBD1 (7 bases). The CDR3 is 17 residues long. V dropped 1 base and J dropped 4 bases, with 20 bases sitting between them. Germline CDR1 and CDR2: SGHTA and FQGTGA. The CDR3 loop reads CASSLSRRGPGGYEQYV. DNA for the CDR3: TGTGCCAGCAGCTTAAGTAGGAGGGGTCCAGGGGGGTACGAGCAGTACGTC.

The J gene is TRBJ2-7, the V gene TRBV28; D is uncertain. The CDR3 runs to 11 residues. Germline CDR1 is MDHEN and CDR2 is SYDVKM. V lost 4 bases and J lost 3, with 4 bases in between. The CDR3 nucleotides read TGTGCCAGCAGTTCTCTCTACGAGCAGTACGTC. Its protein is CASSSLYEQYV.

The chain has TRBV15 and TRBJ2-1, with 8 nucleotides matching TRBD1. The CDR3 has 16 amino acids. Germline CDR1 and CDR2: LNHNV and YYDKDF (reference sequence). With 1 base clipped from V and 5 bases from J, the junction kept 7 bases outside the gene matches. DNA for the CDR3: TGTGCCACCAGCAGAGGAACAGGGGGATGGGACAATGAGCAGTTCTTC. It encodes CATSRGTGGWDNEQFF.

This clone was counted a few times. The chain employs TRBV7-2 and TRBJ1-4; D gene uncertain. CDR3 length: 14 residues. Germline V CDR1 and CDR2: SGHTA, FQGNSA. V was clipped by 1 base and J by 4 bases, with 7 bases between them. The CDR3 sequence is CASSLGGLNEKLFF. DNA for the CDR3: TGTGCCAGCAGCTTAGGAGGGCTTAATGAAAAACTGTTTTTT.

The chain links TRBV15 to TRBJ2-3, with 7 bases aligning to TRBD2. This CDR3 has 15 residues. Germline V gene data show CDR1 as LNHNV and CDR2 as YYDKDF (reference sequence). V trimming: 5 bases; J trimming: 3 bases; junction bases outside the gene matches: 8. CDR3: CATSDQAGLTDTQYF. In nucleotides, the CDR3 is TGTGCCACCAGCGACCAAGCGGGACTGACAGATACGCAGTATTTT. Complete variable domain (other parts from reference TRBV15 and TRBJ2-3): DAMVIQNPRYQVTQFGKPVTLSCSQTLNHNVMYWYQQKSSQAPKLLFHYYDKDFNNEADTPDNFQSRRPNTSFCFLDIRSPGLGDTAMYLCATSDQAGLTDTQYFGPGTRLTVL.

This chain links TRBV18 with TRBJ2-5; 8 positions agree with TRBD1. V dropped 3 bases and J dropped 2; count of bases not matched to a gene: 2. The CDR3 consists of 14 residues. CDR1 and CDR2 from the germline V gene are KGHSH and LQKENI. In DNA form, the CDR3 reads TGTGCCAGCTCACCTCGACAGGGGCAAGAGACCCAGTACTTC. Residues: CASSPRQGQETQYF.

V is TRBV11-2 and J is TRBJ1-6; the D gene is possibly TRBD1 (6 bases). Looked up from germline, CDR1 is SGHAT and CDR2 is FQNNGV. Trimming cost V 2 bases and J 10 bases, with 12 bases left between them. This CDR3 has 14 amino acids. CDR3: CASSLFQGYSPLHF. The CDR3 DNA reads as TGTGCCAGCAGCTTATTTCAGGGGTACTCACCCCTCCACTTT.

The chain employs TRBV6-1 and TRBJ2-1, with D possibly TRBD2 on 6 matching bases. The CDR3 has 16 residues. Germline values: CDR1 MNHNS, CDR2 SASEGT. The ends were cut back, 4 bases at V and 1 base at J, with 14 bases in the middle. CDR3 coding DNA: TGTGCCAGCAGTGGGGGTATCGGGGGTTCCTACAATGAGCAGTTCTTC. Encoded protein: CASSGGIGGSYNEQFF.

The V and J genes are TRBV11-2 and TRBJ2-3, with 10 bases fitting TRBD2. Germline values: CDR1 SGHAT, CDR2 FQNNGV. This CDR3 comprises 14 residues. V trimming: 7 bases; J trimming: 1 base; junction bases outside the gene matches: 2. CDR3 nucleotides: TGTGCCAGCACTAGCGGGAGTGGCACAGATACGCAGTATTTT. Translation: CASTSGSGTDTQYF.

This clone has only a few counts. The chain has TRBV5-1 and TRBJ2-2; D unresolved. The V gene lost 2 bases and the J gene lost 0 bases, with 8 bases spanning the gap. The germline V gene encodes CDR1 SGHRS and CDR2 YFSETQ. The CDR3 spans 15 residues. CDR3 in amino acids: CASSFSDSNTGELFF. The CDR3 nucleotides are TGCGCCAGCAGCTTCTCAGATTCGAACACCGGGGAGCTGTTTTTT.

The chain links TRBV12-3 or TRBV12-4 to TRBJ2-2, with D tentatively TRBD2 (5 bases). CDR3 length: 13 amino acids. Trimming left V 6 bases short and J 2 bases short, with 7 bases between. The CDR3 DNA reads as TGTGCCAGCAGGGCTAGCAACACCGGGGAGCTGTTTTTT. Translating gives CASRASNTGELFF.

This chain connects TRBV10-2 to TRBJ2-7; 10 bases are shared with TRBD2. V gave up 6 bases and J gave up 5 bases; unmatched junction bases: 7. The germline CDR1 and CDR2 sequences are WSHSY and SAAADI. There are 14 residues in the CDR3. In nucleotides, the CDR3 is TGCGCCAGCAGGGGTAGCGGGAGGATCAACGAGCAGTACTTC. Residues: CASRGSGRINEQYF.

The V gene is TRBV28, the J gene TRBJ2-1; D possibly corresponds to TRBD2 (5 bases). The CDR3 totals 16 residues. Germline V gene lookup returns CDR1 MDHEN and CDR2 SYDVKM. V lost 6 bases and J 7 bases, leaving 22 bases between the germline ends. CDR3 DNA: TGTGCCAGCAGCCCGGGTGGGCGGTATACGGGAAATGAGCAGTTCTTC. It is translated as CASSPGGRYTGNEQFF.

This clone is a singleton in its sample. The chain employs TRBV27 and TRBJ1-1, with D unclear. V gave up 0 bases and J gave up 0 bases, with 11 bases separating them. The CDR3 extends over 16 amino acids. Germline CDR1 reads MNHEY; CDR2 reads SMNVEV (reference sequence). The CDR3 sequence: CASSLSNLLMNTEAFF. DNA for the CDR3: TGTGCCAGCAGTTTATCTAACTTGCTAATGAACACTGAAGCTTTCTTT.

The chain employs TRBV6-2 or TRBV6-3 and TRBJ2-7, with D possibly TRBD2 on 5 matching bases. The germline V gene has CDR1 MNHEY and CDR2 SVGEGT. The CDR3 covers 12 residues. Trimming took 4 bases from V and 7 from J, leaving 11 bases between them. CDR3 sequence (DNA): TGTGCCAGCAGTTTCACCCGAGGGGAGCAGTACTTC. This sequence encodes CASSFTRGEQYF.

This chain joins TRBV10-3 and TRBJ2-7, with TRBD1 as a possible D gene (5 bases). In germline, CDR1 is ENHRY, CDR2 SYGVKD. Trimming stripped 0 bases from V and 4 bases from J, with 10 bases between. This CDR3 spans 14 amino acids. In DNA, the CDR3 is TGTGCCATCAGTGAGTCAACAGGACCTTACGAGCAGTACTTC. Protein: CAISESTGPYEQYF.

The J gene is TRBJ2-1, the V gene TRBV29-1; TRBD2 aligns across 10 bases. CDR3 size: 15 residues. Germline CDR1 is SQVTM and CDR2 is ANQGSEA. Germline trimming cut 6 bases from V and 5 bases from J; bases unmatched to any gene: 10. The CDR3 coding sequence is TGCAGCGTCATTAGCGGGAGGAAGAGCCACAATGAGCAGTTCTTC. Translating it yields CSVISGRKSHNEQFF.